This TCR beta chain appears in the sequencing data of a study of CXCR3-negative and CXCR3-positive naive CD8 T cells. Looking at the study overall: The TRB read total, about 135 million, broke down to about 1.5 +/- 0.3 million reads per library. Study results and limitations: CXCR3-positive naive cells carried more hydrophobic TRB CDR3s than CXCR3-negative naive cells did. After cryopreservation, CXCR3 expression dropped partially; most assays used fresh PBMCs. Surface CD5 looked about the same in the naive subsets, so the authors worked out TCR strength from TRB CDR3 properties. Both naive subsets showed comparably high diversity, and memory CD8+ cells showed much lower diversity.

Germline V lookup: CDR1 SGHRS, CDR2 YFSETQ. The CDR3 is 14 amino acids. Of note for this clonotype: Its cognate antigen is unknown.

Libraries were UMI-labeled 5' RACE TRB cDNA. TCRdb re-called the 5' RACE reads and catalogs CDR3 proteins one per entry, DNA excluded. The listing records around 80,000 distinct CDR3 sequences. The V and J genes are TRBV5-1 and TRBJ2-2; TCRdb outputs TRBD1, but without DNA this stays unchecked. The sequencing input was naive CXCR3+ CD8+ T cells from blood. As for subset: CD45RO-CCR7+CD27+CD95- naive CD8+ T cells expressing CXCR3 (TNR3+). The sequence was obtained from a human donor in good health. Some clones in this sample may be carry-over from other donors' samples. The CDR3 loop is CASSWTGATGELFF.